This TCR beta chain was profiled in a study of blood T cell repertoires in COVID-19. Study-level background: COVID-19 samples, acute and convalescent, were from the United States, Italy and Spain. PBMCs, B-cell-depleted T cells, or T cells provided the cDNA or gDNA that made up the material.

Under the authors' procedure: Estimates of nucleated cell counts were drawn from the amplification of reference gene primers. Here immunoSEQ multiplex PCR was the method, and the copy in TCRdb shows in-frame clones only, minus some. The V and J calls and clone size are taken from that table; D and trimming were inferred from the DNA. The data show some 220,000 clones, around three quarters seen once. Unmatched junction bases numbered 5, after V lost 0 bases and J lost 6 bases. The germline gives CDR1 LGHDT, CDR2 YNNKEL (reference sequence). CDR3 length: 15 amino acids. The origin of this receptor is a woman in her 70s with acute or convalescent COVID-19. The sample consisted of peripheral blood. V is TRBV3-1 (or the pseudogene TRBV3-2) and J is TRBJ2-1; 7 nucleotides agree with TRBD2. The DNA of the CDR3 is TGTGCCAGCAGCCAAGACGGGACTACCTTCAATGAGCAGTTCTTC. Its protein is CASSQDGTTFNEQFF.